The clone carrying this TCR beta chain was seen repeatedly, ten times or more. Its matching antigen is unknown. These data originate in a study of glioma-infiltrating T cells. Whole-study results and caveats: Non-neoplastic patients had below-expected tissue-blood divergence, while all gliomas exceeded expectation. CDR3 overlap between tissue and blood was very small.

CDR3 length: 14 amino acids. Germline loops: CDR1 SGHTA, CDR2 FQGNSA. V was shortened by 5 bases and J by 8 bases, with 15 bases between the two germline ends. The iRepertoire nested amplicon-rescue multiplex PCR amplified TCR alpha and beta CDR3s from RNA. For one-step reverse transcription and amplification, 100-400 ng of tissue mRNA or PBMC total RNA was used. From the multiplex PCR reads, TCRdb called clonotypes with MiXCR, one entry per CDR3 protein. Of around 100,000 distinct CDR3 sequences listed, around 30% are singletons. Sequenced material: glioma tissue, nonneoplastic brain tissue, or PBMCs (not recorded which). The TCR sequence derives from a human donor with low-grade glioma or glioblastoma, undergoing nonglioma brain surgery, or in good health (not recorded which). The gene calls are TRBV7-2 and TRBJ2-2; D possibly corresponds to TRBD2 (5 bases). The CDR3: CASSGGSRSGELFF. The CDR3 DNA reads TGTGCCAGCAGCGGAGGATCCAGATCTGGGGAGCTGTTTTTT. The whole variable domain, remainder taken from reference TRBV7-2 and TRBJ2-2, is GAGVSQSPSNKVTEKGKDVELRCDPISGHTALYWYRQSLGQGLEFLIYFQGNSAPDKSGLPSDRFSAERTGGSVSTLTIQRTQQEDSAVYLCASSGGSRSGELFFGEGSRLTVL.